The 27 T cell receptor beta chains reported below all come from one sample, sequenced in a study of CD8+ T cells in alopecia areata. The sequencing template was cDNA reverse transcribed from extracted RNA. The protocol was immunoSEQ multiplex PCR, while the TCRdb copy is restricted to in-frame clones and leaves out a portion. Altogether 120,000 or so clones are present, 55% to 65% being singletons, with the ten largest covering approximately 2.6%. Material: CD4+ T cells sorted from blood. These receptors all come from a human donor in good health.

The CDR3 reads CASRMTSGGAQYF. The DNA for the CDR3 is TGTGCCAGCAGGATGACTAGCGGGGGTGCGCAGTATTTT. The V and J genes are TRBV2 and TRBJ2-3; 12 bases line up with TRBD2. The CDR3 spans 13 residues. Germline V gene lookup returns CDR1 SNHLY and CDR2 FYNNEI. Trimming at V came to 6 bases and at J to 10 bases, leaving 5 bases not matched to a gene.

As regards this clone: This specimen includes other DNA sequences encoding the same CDR3. This chain connects TRBV7-2 to TRBJ2-7; D is uncertain. The germline V gene encodes CDR1 SGHTA and CDR2 FQGNSA. The CDR3 is 11 amino acids. Trimming took 5 bases from V and 7 from J, leaving 9 bases between them. CDR3 nucleotide sequence: TGTGCCAGCAGCCCACAAGGAGAGCAGTACTTC. As protein: CASSPQGEQYF.

This clone was recorded a few times. The chain recombines TRBV7-8 with TRBJ1-1; D is uncertain. The CDR3 is made up of 13 amino acids. Trimming removed 2 bases at V and 5 bases at J, with 9 bases between. CDR1 SGHVS and CDR2 FQNEAQ come from the germline V gene. The CDR3 nucleotides read TGTGCCAGCAGCTTAACAATTTCAACTGAAGCTTTCTTT. This encodes CASSLTISTEAFF.

The chain links TRBV27 to TRBJ1-2; 11 nucleotides align to TRBD1. Germline CDR1 reads MNHEY; CDR2 reads SMNVEV (reference sequence). Trimming at V came to 5 bases and at J to 6 bases, leaving 5 bases not matched to a gene. The CDR3 totals 14 residues. CDR3 sequence (DNA): TGTGCCAGCAGTACCCCGGGACAGGGGGATGGCTACACCTTC. It is translated as CASSTPGQGDGYTF.

The CDR3 DNA reads TGCGCCAGCCGGGTTGGGTCACTGAACACCGGGGAGCTGTTTTTT. Its protein is CASRVGSLNTGELFF. The gene calls are TRBV5-1 and TRBJ2-2; no definite D call. The CDR3 covers 15 residues. V lost 7 bases to trimming and J lost 1 base, with 14 bases between them. CDR1 and CDR2 (germline): SGHRS, YFSETQ.

This clone was observed a handful of times. J is TRBJ1-2 and V is TRBV19, with 8 positions matching TRBD1. Germline CDR1 is LNHDA and CDR2 is SQIVND (reference sequence). The CDR3 length is 13 residues. Trimming at V came to 7 bases and at J to 6 bases, leaving 7 bases not matched to a gene. The CDR3 spells CASTKTGVDGYTF. The CDR3 DNA reads TGTGCCAGTACTAAGACAGGGGTGGATGGCTACACCTTC.

This clone turned up a few times. The gene calls are TRBV29-1 and TRBJ1-1; no clear D gene. The CDR3 covers 12 residues. Germline CDR1 SQVTM, CDR2 ANQGSEA. The V end lost 7 bases, the J end lost 1 base, and 10 bases lay between the germline ends. CDR3 DNA: TGCAGCGGGGAGGGCAGGAACACTGAAGCTTTCTTT. Amino acids: CSGEGRNTEAFF.

This clone was detected a few times. The rearrangement joins TRBV2 to TRBJ1-6; D is ambiguous. V was trimmed by 1 base and J by 9 bases, leaving 7 bases between them. CDR3 length: 13 amino acids. Per germline, CDR1 SNHLY and CDR2 FYNNEI. CDR3 in DNA: TGTGCCAGCAGTGAAGAGATGGGTTCACCCCTCCACTTT. Its protein is CASSEEMGSPLHF.

The chain combines TRBV2 with TRBJ2-2; tentatively, D is TRBD1 (5 bases). Trimming left V 7 bases short and J 3 bases short, with 12 bases between. The CDR3 sequence is 14 residues long. Per germline, CDR1 SNHLY and CDR2 FYNNEI. This CDR3 is CASNWGLYTGELFF. In nucleotides, the CDR3 is TGTGCCAGCAACTGGGGCTTGTACACCGGGGAGCTGTTTTTT.

V is TRBV6-1 and J is TRBJ2-7; D is perhaps TRBD1 (7 bases). Germline loops: CDR1 MNHNS, CDR2 SASEGT. This CDR3 has 13 residues. V shed 9 bases and J shed 3 bases, with 15 bases lying between them. The CDR3 reads CASLGGGVYEQYF. CDR3 bases: TGTGCCAGTCTAGGAGGGGGCGTCTACGAGCAGTACTTC.

This clone showed up just a few times. The V call is TRBV5-4, the J call TRBJ2-7; 8 bases fit TRBD2. V lost 4 bases, J lost 5 bases, and 8 bases stayed unmatched. The CDR3 runs to 14 residues. CDR1 SGHNT and CDR2 YYREEE come from the germline V gene (reference sequence). The CDR3 coding sequence is TGTGCCAGCAGCCTTCGGACTAGCTACGACGAGCAGTACTTC. Translated: CASSLRTSYDEQYF.

The rearrangement uses TRBV6-1 and TRBJ2-7, with TRBD2 matching 13 bases. CDR1 MNHNS and CDR2 SASEGT come from the germline V gene. The CDR3 runs 14 residues. J gave up 2 bases and V 6 bases, and 1 base lay outside the gene matches. The CDR3 sequence: CASRGLAGTYEQYF. The CDR3 region has the DNA TGTGCCAGCAGGGGACTAGCGGGGACCTACGAGCAGTACTTC.

The chain combines TRBV18 with TRBJ1-5; a weak D match, TRBD1 (5 bases). CDR3 length: 14 residues. V was clipped by 2 bases and J by 5 bases, with 10 bases between them. Germline loops: CDR1 KGHSH, CDR2 LQKENI. The CDR3 sequence: CASSPWGADQPQHF. In nucleotides, the CDR3 is TGTGCCAGCTCACCATGGGGCGCCGATCAGCCCCAGCATTTT.

The rearrangement links TRBV5-6 to TRBJ2-5; a possible D gene is TRBD1 (6 bases). This CDR3 comprises 15 residues. The V end was cut by 5 bases, the J end by 6 bases, with 20 bases between. Germline-derived CDR1 and CDR2 are SGHDT and YYEEEE. CDR3 sequence (DNA): TGTGCCAGCAGACAGGCCCTTCAGGGGATCCAGACCCAGTACTTC. Translation: CASRQALQGIQTQYF.

The V and J genes are TRBV7-2 and TRBJ1-2; 7 nucleotides match TRBD1. V shed 2 bases and J 6 bases; nucleotides not matched to a gene: 6. The CDR3 covers 14 residues. From germline, CDR1 is SGHTA and CDR2 FQGNSA. The CDR3 nucleotides read TGTGCCAGCAGCTTAAAAGGGACAGCCGATGGCTACACCTTC. This codes for CASSLKGTADGYTF.

The chain couples TRBV10-3 to TRBJ1-5; unclear D gene. Germline V lookup: CDR1 ENHRY, CDR2 SYGVKD. Trimming stripped 2 bases from V and 2 bases from J, with 10 bases between. The CDR3 has 15 amino acids. This chain's CDR3 is CAISERGPGNQPQHF. In DNA form, the CDR3 reads TGTGCCATCAGTGAGCGAGGACCCGGCAATCAGCCCCAGCATTTT.

This clone was counted only a few times. The V gene is TRBV5-6, the J gene TRBJ2-3, with D perhaps matching TRBD2 (5 bases). The CDR3 contains 15 residues. Per the germline V gene, CDR1 is SGHDT and CDR2 is YYEEEE. Trimming cost V 0 bases and J 4 bases, with 12 bases left between them. CDR3 sequence reads: CASSLAGSPPDTQYF. The CDR3 DNA is TGTGCCAGCAGCTTGGCGGGGTCCCCCCCAGATACGCAGTATTTT.

The chain joins TRBV7-6 to TRBJ2-7, with 7 bases identical to TRBD1. The length of the CDR3 is 13 residues. The germline V gene encodes CDR1 SGHVS and CDR2 FNYEAQ. V lost 3 bases and J lost 3; bases outside the gene matches: 2. In DNA, the CDR3 is TGTGCCAGCAGCTTCGCAGGGGGCTACGAGCAGTACTTC. It codes for CASSFAGGYEQYF.

The chain joins TRBV7-6 to TRBJ2-7, with D uncertain. V lost 5 bases and J 3 bases, leaving 14 bases between the germline ends. The CDR3 contains 14 residues. Germline loops: CDR1 SGHVS, CDR2 FNYEAQ. The CDR3 coding sequence is TGTGCCAGCAGCCCCCGGTTTGGATACTACGAGCAGTACTTC. Protein: CASSPRFGYYEQYF. The whole variable domain, remainder taken from reference TRBV7-6 and TRBJ2-7, is GAGVSQSPRYKVTKRGQDVALRCDPISGHVSLYWYRQALGQGPEFLTYFNYEAQQDKSGLPNDRFSAERPEGSISTLTIQRTEQRDSAMYRCASSPRFGYYEQYFGPGTRLTVT.

The chain is built from TRBV6-5 and TRBJ2-1; D possibly corresponds to TRBD1 (5 bases). V lost 0 bases and J lost 6, with 15 bases in between. The CDR3 has 16 residues. Germline values: CDR1 MNHEY, CDR2 SVGAGI. CDR3 protein: CASSYSSQGWGNEQFF. The CDR3 DNA follows: TGTGCCAGCAGTTACTCATCCCAGGGATGGGGCAATGAGCAGTTCTTC.

This clone was counted only a few times. The V gene is TRBV19, the J gene TRBJ2-1, with 14 bases fitting TRBD2. The CDR3 is 17 residues long. Trimming took 1 base from V and 4 from J; bases not matched to a gene: 3. CDR1 is LNHDA and CDR2 is SQIVND in the germline V gene (reference sequence). The CDR3 here is CASSIGLAGGQYNEQFF. For the CDR3, the DNA is TGTGCCAGTAGTATAGGACTAGCGGGGGGGCAATACAATGAGCAGTTCTTC. The variable domain in full, with the rest retrieved from reference TRBV19 and TRBJ2-1, is DGGITQSPKYLFRKEGQNVTLSCEQNLNHDAMYWYRQDPGQGLRLIYYSQIVNDFQKGDIAEGYSVSREKKESFPLTVTSAQKNPTAFYLCASSIGLAGGQYNEQFFGPGTRLTVL.

The V and J genes are TRBV7-2 and TRBJ1-4; D is unclear. This CDR3 spans 12 amino acids. V gave up 4 bases and J gave up 8 bases, with 8 bases separating them. Per the germline V gene, CDR1 is SGHTA and CDR2 is FQGNSA. The CDR3, as DNA: TGTGCCAGCAGCTCTACCCGGGAAAAACTGTTTTTT. As protein: CASSSTREKLFF.

The V gene is TRBV30, the J gene TRBJ1-5; D perhaps matches TRBD1 (5 bases). CDR1 is GTSNPN, CDR2 SVGIG, per germline (reference sequence). CDR3 size: 14 residues. Trimming pared 2 bases from V and 0 bases from J, leaving 8 bases between. The CDR3 is CAWSQGHSNQPQHF. The DNA of the CDR3 is TGTGCCTGGAGTCAAGGACATAGCAATCAGCCCCAGCATTTT.

The chain carries TRBV4-2 and TRBJ2-7; 7 bases agree with TRBD1. Trimming removed 0 bases from V and 3 bases from J; junction bases left unmatched: 5. Per germline, CDR1 LGHNA and CDR2 YNFKEQ. The CDR3 is made up of 15 amino acids. The CDR3 here is CASSQDWDRFYEQYF. Here the CDR3 DNA reads TGTGCCAGCAGCCAAGATTGGGACAGATTCTACGAGCAGTACTTC.

V usage is TRBV30 and J usage is TRBJ2-3, with 9 bases lining up with TRBD2. Germline V gene lookup returns CDR1 GTSNPN and CDR2 SVGIG (reference sequence). The CDR3 contains 15 residues. With V trimmed by 2 bases and J by 5 bases, 8 bases remained unmatched. CDR3 sequence (DNA): TGTGCCTGGAGTCTAGCGGGGCGGCCGGGAGATACGCAGTATTTT. Translation gives CAWSLAGRPGDTQYF.

This clone has just a few counts. The V and J genes are TRBV2 and TRBJ2-1; the match to TRBD2 covers 12 bases. Germline V lookup: CDR1 SNHLY, CDR2 FYNNEI. The CDR3 covers 15 residues. J lost 10 bases, V lost 6 bases, and 10 bases had no gene match. The CDR3 loop is CASRETSGGQREQFF. The CDR3 coding sequence is TGTGCCAGCAGGGAAACTAGCGGGGGGCAGAGGGAGCAGTTCTTC.

The V and J genes are TRBV19 and TRBJ2-7; the D is unclear. CDR3 length equals 11 residues. The germline V and J ends were trimmed by 1 base and 6 bases, with 4 bases remaining between them. Germline lookup yields CDR1 LNHDA and CDR2 SQIVND (reference sequence). The chain's CDR3 is CASSIGPEQYF. DNA of the CDR3: TGTGCCAGTAGTATAGGCCCCGAGCAGTACTTC.